The T cell receptor beta chain described here comes from a study of blood T cell repertoires in COVID-19. On the study more broadly: PBMCs, B-cell-depleted T cells, or T cells provided the cDNA or gDNA that made up the material.

Some clones are missing from TCRdb's copy, which holds only in-frame ones; the method was immunoSEQ multiplex PCR. The sample carries about 220,000 clones, about nine tenths recorded once. The germline V gene has CDR1 LGHNT and CDR2 FRNRAP. The CDR3 is 12 amino acids. Unmatched junction bases numbered 2, after V lost 6 bases and J lost 4 bases. Participant age was about 18 to 89 years, and participants resided in roughly 25 US areas. This receptor was taken from a woman between 35 and 50 years old with acute COVID-19. Sequenced input: PBMCs or T cells enriched from blood (not recorded which). The gene calls are TRBV12-5 and TRBJ2-7, with 8 bases that match TRBD1. For the CDR3, the DNA is TGTGCTAGTGGCGACAGGGGTTACGAGCAGTACTTC. This gives the protein CASGDRGYEQYF.